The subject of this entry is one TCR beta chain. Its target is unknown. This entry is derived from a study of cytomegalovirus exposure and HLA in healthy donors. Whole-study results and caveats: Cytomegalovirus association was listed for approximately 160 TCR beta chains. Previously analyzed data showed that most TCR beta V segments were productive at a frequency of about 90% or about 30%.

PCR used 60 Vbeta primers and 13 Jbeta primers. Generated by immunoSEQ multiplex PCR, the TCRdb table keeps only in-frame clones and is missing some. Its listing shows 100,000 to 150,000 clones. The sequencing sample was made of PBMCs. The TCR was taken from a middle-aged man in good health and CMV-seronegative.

The CDR3 sequence: CASTGGKNYYEQYF. The DNA for the CDR3 is TGTGCCAGCACCGGGGGTAAGAATTACTACGAGCAGTACTTC. V is TRBV2 and J is TRBJ2-7; possible D gene TRBD2, 6 bases. Germline V gene lookup returns CDR1 SNHLY and CDR2 FYNNEI. The CDR3 runs to 14 residues. With 7 bases removed from V and 3 bases from J, the gap between germline ends came to 16 bases.